A selection of T cell receptor beta chains follows, all from one sample in a study of beta chain features in type 1 diabetes. The assay was immunoSEQ multiplex PCR, and TCRdb's table has in-frame clones only and misses some. The sample records approximately 160,000 clones, roughly 63% being singletons. Sequences were obtained from naive CD4+ T cells from blood. The receptors derive from a young man with type 1 diabetes. Both conserved end residues are part of each CDR3. D genes are given only for firm matches. Size tells how often a clone was seen (once, few, many) or the class of an expanded clone, and some rows leave it out.

d_gene: -; abundance: -; j_gene: TRBJ2-4; v_gene: TRBV4-1; CDR3nt: TGCGCCAGCAGCCAAGATGCGGACATTCAGTACTTC; CDR3aa: CASSQDADIQYF
d_gene: -; abundance: few; j_gene: TRBJ2-3; v_gene: TRBV29-1; CDR3nt: TGCAGCGGGGGACGGGATACGCAGTATTTT; CDR3aa: CSGGRDTQYF
d_gene: TRBD2; abundance: -; j_gene: TRBJ2-5; v_gene: TRBV28; CDR3nt: TGTGCCAGCAGTTTTGAACTAGCGGGGAGCCAAGAGACCCAGTACTTC; CDR3aa: CASSFELAGSQETQYF
d_gene: TRBD1; abundance: -; j_gene: TRBJ2-3; v_gene: TRBV29-1; CDR3nt: TGCAGCGTCAGGACAGGGGGCCGGGATACGCAGTATTTT; CDR3aa: CSVRTGGRDTQYF
d_gene: -; abundance: -; j_gene: TRBJ1-3; v_gene: TRBV9; CDR3nt: TGTGCCAGCAGCGCCGGGACCTCTGGAAACACCATATATTTT; CDR3aa: CASSAGTSGNTIYF
d_gene: -; abundance: -; j_gene: TRBJ2-7; v_gene: TRBV30; CDR3nt: TGTGCCTGGAGTGGCACTACAGGGAACACATACGAGCAGTACTTC; CDR3aa: CAWSGTTGNTYEQYF
d_gene: -; abundance: -; j_gene: TRBJ1-5; v_gene: TRBV30; CDR3nt: TGTGCCTGGAGGAGTCGGGGGGGCAATCAGCCCCAGCATTTT; CDR3aa: CAWRSRGGNQPQHF
d_gene: -; abundance: -; j_gene: TRBJ2-1; v_gene: TRBV29-1; CDR3nt: TGCAGCGTCCGGACTACAAACTCCTACAATGAGCAGTTCTTC; CDR3aa: CSVRTTNSYNEQFF
d_gene: -; abundance: -; j_gene: TRBJ2-3; v_gene: TRBV30; CDR3nt: TGTGCCTGGAGTGCCCGGGAAGGCACAGATACGCAGTATTTT; CDR3aa: CAWSAREGTDTQYF
d_gene: -; abundance: -; j_gene: TRBJ1-5; v_gene: TRBV29-1; CDR3nt: TGCAGCGTTGGCGGACGTAGCAATCAGCCCCAGCATTTT; CDR3aa: CSVGGRSNQPQHF
d_gene: -; abundance: -; j_gene: TRBJ2-1; v_gene: TRBV4-3; CDR3nt: TGCGCCAGCAGCCAAGGCCCTGTAGGGGGGTACAATGAGCAGTTCTTC; CDR3aa: CASSQGPVGGYNEQFF
d_gene: -; abundance: -; j_gene: TRBJ2-1; v_gene: TRBV9; CDR3nt: TGTGCCAGCAGCGTAGGTCTATCGGGTGAGCAGTTCTTC; CDR3aa: CASSVGLSGEQFF
d_gene: -; abundance: -; j_gene: TRBJ2-5; v_gene: TRBV30; CDR3nt: TGTGCCTGGAGTCTTCAGTCCCAGCCACTCCAAGAGACCCAGTACTTC; CDR3aa: CAWSLQSQPLQETQYF
d_gene: -; abundance: -; j_gene: TRBJ2-3; v_gene: TRBV11-2; CDR3nt: TGTGCCAGCAGCCCCGGGGCTAGATTCACAGATACGCAGTATTTT; CDR3aa: CASSPGARFTDTQYF
d_gene: -; abundance: few; j_gene: TRBJ2-5; v_gene: TRBV7-2; CDR3nt: TGTGCCAGCAGCCCAGGACAGCGACGAGAGACCCAGTACTTC; CDR3aa: CASSPGQRRETQYF
d_gene: -; abundance: once; j_gene: TRBJ2-4; v_gene: TRBV30; CDR3nt: TGTGCCTGGACCCTGCTCGGTGGGAGTTTAGCCAAAAACATTCAGTACTTC; CDR3aa: CAWTLLGGSLAKNIQYF
d_gene: -; abundance: -; j_gene: TRBJ2-7; v_gene: TRBV18; CDR3nt: TGTGCCAGCTCTGACAGTCTCTACGAGCAGTACTTC; CDR3aa: CASSDSLYEQYF
d_gene: TRBD1; abundance: -; j_gene: TRBJ1-5; v_gene: TRBV30; CDR3nt: TGTGCCTGGAGTAATCCAGGGGGTGGGCAGCCCCAGCATTTT; CDR3aa: CAWSNPGGGQPQHF
d_gene: TRBD2; abundance: -; j_gene: TRBJ2-3; v_gene: TRBV11-2; CDR3nt: TGTGCCAGCAGAATACCCGGGACTAGGAGCACAGATACGCAGTATTTT; CDR3aa: CASRIPGTRSTDTQYF
d_gene: -; abundance: -; j_gene: TRBJ2-2; v_gene: TRBV5-1; CDR3nt: TGCGCCAGCAGCTTGGAGGGCGCGAGAGAGCTGTTTTTT; CDR3aa: CASSLEGARELFF
d_gene: -; abundance: -; j_gene: TRBJ1-6; v_gene: TRBV4-3; CDR3nt: TGCGCCAGCAAGGGCGAGCTGGATTCACCCCTCCACTTT; CDR3aa: CASKGELDSPLHF
d_gene: TRBD2; abundance: once; j_gene: TRBJ2-7; v_gene: TRBV29-1; CDR3nt: TGCAGTCCTCCCAGTTTCGGTCTAGCGGGGGTCGAGCAGTACTTC; CDR3aa: CSPPSFGLAGVEQYF
d_gene: TRBD1; abundance: -; j_gene: TRBJ2-2; v_gene: TRBV18; CDR3nt: TGTGCCAGCTCACCTCGACAGGGGGCGACCGGGGAGCTGTTTTTT; CDR3aa: CASSPRQGATGELFF
d_gene: -; abundance: few; j_gene: TRBJ2-7; v_gene: TRBV13; CDR3nt: TGTGCCAGCAGCTTAAAGTCCTACGAGCAGTACTTC; CDR3aa: CASSLKSYEQYF
d_gene: -; abundance: -; j_gene: TRBJ1-1; v_gene: TRBV29-1; CDR3nt: TGCAGCGTTGACTCGGTAGGAGCAACTGAAGCTTTCTTT; CDR3aa: CSVDSVGATEAFF
d_gene: -; abundance: -; j_gene: TRBJ2-6; v_gene: TRBV6-5; CDR3nt: TGTGCCAGCAGCCAGGGCTCCGGGGCCAACGTCCTGACTTTC; CDR3aa: CASSQGSGANVLTF
d_gene: -; abundance: -; j_gene: TRBJ1-5; v_gene: TRBV30; CDR3nt: TGTGCCTGGAGTTTTCGAAACGATCAGCCCCAGCATTTT; CDR3aa: CAWSFRNDQPQHF
d_gene: -; abundance: -; j_gene: TRBJ1-1; v_gene: TRBV6-6; CDR3nt: TGTGCCAGCAGTTACTCGACGGTAAACACTGAAGCTTTCTTT; CDR3aa: CASSYSTVNTEAFF
d_gene: -; abundance: -; j_gene: TRBJ2-5; v_gene: TRBV9; CDR3nt: TGTGCCAGCAGCGTAGCGGGACGGGGTGTAGAGACCCAGTACTTC; CDR3aa: CASSVAGRGVETQYF
d_gene: -; abundance: -; j_gene: TRBJ1-5; v_gene: TRBV30; CDR3nt: TGTGCCTGGAGTGAACAGACGGAGCGGCCCCAGCATTTT; CDR3aa: CAWSEQTERPQHF
d_gene: TRBD2; abundance: once; j_gene: TRBJ2-3; v_gene: TRBV4-3; CDR3nt: TGCGCCAGCAGCCAAGATTCGGCGGGGGGGACGGTAGATACGCAGTATTTT; CDR3aa: CASSQDSAGGTVDTQYF
d_gene: -; abundance: -; j_gene: TRBJ2-5; v_gene: TRBV29-1; CDR3nt: TGCAGCGTTGAAGGACAGGAAGAGACCCAGTACTTC; CDR3aa: CSVEGQEETQYF
d_gene: -; abundance: few; j_gene: TRBJ2-5; v_gene: TRBV6-5; CDR3nt: TGTGCCACCATTAACACTGGGGGACGCCAGTACTTC; CDR3aa: CATINTGGRQYF
d_gene: -; abundance: few; j_gene: TRBJ1-6; v_gene: TRBV25-1; CDR3nt: TGTGCCAGCAGTGAATGGGGGACACCCCTCCACTTT; CDR3aa: CASSEWGTPLHF
d_gene: -; abundance: -; j_gene: TRBJ1-1; v_gene: TRBV6-5; CDR3nt: TGTGCCAGCAGTTACTCAAACAGGGTTAACACTGAAGCTTTCTTT; CDR3aa: CASSYSNRVNTEAFF
d_gene: -; abundance: -; j_gene: TRBJ2-5; v_gene: TRBV11-2; CDR3nt: TGTGCCAGCAGCTCGACAGGATACCAAGAGACCCAGTACTTC; CDR3aa: CASSSTGYQETQYF
d_gene: TRBD1; abundance: -; j_gene: TRBJ2-7; v_gene: TRBV11-2; CDR3nt: TGTGCCAGCAGTTCTTGGGGTTTTCCGGGACAGGGGCCCTACGAGCAGTACTTC; CDR3aa: CASSSWGFPGQGPYEQYF
d_gene: TRBD2; abundance: -; j_gene: TRBJ2-1; v_gene: TRBV9; CDR3nt: TGTGCCAGCAGCGTTAGCGGGGGCGAGTACAATGAGCAGTTCTTC; CDR3aa: CASSVSGGEYNEQFF
d_gene: -; abundance: -; j_gene: TRBJ1-1; v_gene: TRBV29-1; CDR3nt: TGCAGCGTAACTCGGGGGGAATCGGGAGCTTTCTTT; CDR3aa: CSVTRGESGAFF